These 9 T cell receptor beta chains share one sample of origin, sequenced in a study of long-term antiretroviral therapy in people with HIV. The run of the v3.0 immunoSEQ assay was at survey level. Clones were read by immunoSEQ multiplex PCR, and TCRdb kept only the in-frame ones, dropping some. This sample has 15,000 to 20,000 clones; 85% to 90% occur once, and the top ten carry roughly an eighth. The specimen was unsorted PBMCs, collected 6.9 years after starting antiretroviral therapy. The origin of the receptors is a man aged 50-59 years with HIV.

The DNA of the CDR3 is TGCGCCAGCAGCGTTGGACTAGCGGGTCCCTACGAGCAGTACTTC. It specifies CASSVGLAGPYEQYF. The genes are TRBV5-1 and TRBJ2-7; TRBD2 matches at 11 bases. The CDR3 extends over 15 amino acids. From germline, CDR1 is SGHRS and CDR2 YFSETQ. J gave up 2 bases and V 4 bases, and 5 bases lay outside the gene matches.

V usage is TRBV11-2 and J usage is TRBJ2-7; 9 bases map to TRBD1. Germline trimming cut 7 bases from V and 2 bases from J; bases unmatched to any gene: 6. Germline lookup yields CDR1 SGHAT and CDR2 FQNNGV. The CDR3 contains 14 residues. CDR3 DNA sequence: TGTGCCAGCATGGGGGGACAGGGTCCCTACGAGCAGTACTTC. It yields the protein CASMGGQGPYEQYF.

This clone is judged medium-sized. V is TRBV7-9 and J is TRBJ2-1, with D tentatively TRBD1 or TRBD2 (5 bases each). Germline V gives CDR1 SEHNR, CDR2 FQNEAQ (reference sequence). The V and J ends lost 7 bases and 0 bases respectively, with 13 bases between them. This CDR3 is built from 15 residues. The CDR3 reads CASKVEGSSYNEQFF. The CDR3 region has the DNA TGTGCCAGCAAAGTAGAGGGGAGCTCCTACAATGAGCAGTTCTTC.

V gene TRBV28 combines with J gene TRBJ2-1, with 9 bases matching TRBD2. Germline V gene lookup returns CDR1 MDHEN and CDR2 SYDVKM. This CDR3 is built from 15 residues. With 2 bases clipped from V and 4 bases from J, the junction kept 3 bases outside the gene matches. This CDR3 reads CASSLRTSAYNEQFF. The CDR3, as DNA: TGTGCCAGCAGTTTACGGACTAGCGCGTACAATGAGCAGTTCTTC. Together with reference TRBV28 and TRBJ2-1, the CDR3 gives the full variable domain: DVKVTQSSRYLVKRTGEKVFLECVQDMDHENMFWYRQDPGLGLRLIYFSYDVKMKEKGDIPEGYSVSREKKERFSLILESASTNQTSMYLCASSLRTSAYNEQFFGPGTRLTVL.

This chain uses TRBV4-3 with TRBJ2-1, with D tentatively TRBD2 (5 bases). The CDR3 runs to 16 residues. CDR1 is LGHNA and CDR2 is YSLEER in the germline V gene. Trimming shortened V by 0 bases and J by 4 bases, and 13 bases separated the two germline ends. CDR3 bases: TGCGCCAGCAGCCAAGAGTGGGAGCGCTCTTACAATGAGCAGTTCTTC. Protein product: CASSQEWERSYNEQFF.

The rearrangement uses TRBV7-8 and TRBJ1-4; TRBD1 matches 11 bases. The germline gives CDR1 SGHVS, CDR2 FQNEAQ. Unmatched junction bases numbered 5, after V lost 1 base and J lost 1 base. The CDR3 runs 18 residues. This CDR3 reads CASSLGPGTGGTNEKLFF. CDR3 bases: TGTGCCAGCAGCTTAGGTCCCGGGACAGGGGGAACTAATGAAAAACTGTTTTTT.

The gene calls are TRBV10-3 and TRBJ2-2; 8 positions match TRBD1. In germline, CDR1 is ENHRY, CDR2 SYGVKD. This CDR3 comprises 15 residues. Trimming removed 2 bases from V and 2 bases from J; junction bases left unmatched: 1. For the CDR3, the DNA is TGTGCCATCAGTGAGGGGACAGGAAACACCGGGGAGCTGTTTTTT. It encodes CAISEGTGNTGELFF.

The CDR3 protein is CASSGSNTGELFF. The DNA of the CDR3 is TGTGCCAGCAGCGGGTCGAACACCGGGGAGCTGTTTTTT. J is TRBJ2-2 and V is TRBV9, with no clear D. The CDR3 extends over 13 amino acids. V lost 3 bases and J lost 0, with 3 bases in between. The germline gives CDR1 SGDLS, CDR2 YYNGEE.

The chain employs TRBV9 and TRBJ2-1; 7 nucleotides align to TRBD2. Looked up from germline, CDR1 is SGDLS and CDR2 is YYNGEE. V was pared by 4 bases and J by 7 bases, with 11 bases of the junction left unmatched. The CDR3 is 15 residues long. The CDR3 DNA is TGTGCCAGCAGCCTCCGGGACTACGAGGGAAATGAGCAGTTCTTC. Protein: CASSLRDYEGNEQFF.